This TCR beta chain stems from a study of OX40 agonist ivuxolimab in advanced cancers. Study as a whole: Partial responses, seen in three patients, involved one hepatocellular carcinoma and two cutaneous melanomas.

Sequencing was performed with immunoSEQ multiplex PCR; in TCRdb, only in-frame clones are kept and a portion is missing. The table lists 75,000 to 80,000 clones, roughly 80% of them singletons. V gave up 5 bases and J gave up 11 bases, with 26 bases separating them. CDR3 length: 15 amino acids. Germline CDR1 is SGHDT and CDR2 is YYEEEE. V gene TRBV5-6 combines with J gene TRBJ2-7, with D perhaps TRBD2 (5 bases). Here the sequenced sample was CD4+ or CD8+ T cells sorted from blood, taken in a trial of the OX40 agonist ivuxolimab. The TCR was taken from an adult with an advanced solid tumor such as melanoma, head and neck, liver or kidney cancer. CDR3 nucleotide sequence: TGTGCCAGCAGAACTCGCCAGGACTGGTCTTTTGAGGAGTACTTC. Translated, it gives CASRTRQDWSFEEYF.